The clone carrying this T cell receptor beta chain occurred once. Combining a sample-barcoded 5' primer with a J-beta primer mix, a second PCR ran for about 6 to 11 cycles. One entry per CDR3 protein results from TCRdb running MiXCR on the 5' RACE reads. The data show about 690,000 distinct CDR3 sequences, around 41% seen once. Per the germline V gene, CDR1 is SGHTS and CDR2 is YDEGEE. V was shortened by 4 bases and J by 5 bases, with 9 bases between the two germline ends. The CDR3 runs 13 residues. This sample is drawn from a study of blood T cells in healthy people across ages. The V gene is TRBV5-8, the J gene TRBJ2-2; D gene uncertain. The sequenced material came from blood. This sequence originates from a man older than 75 in good health. The CDR3, as DNA: TGTGCCAGCAGCCTTACTAAAACCGGGGAGCTGTTTTTT. Amino acids: CASSLTKTGELFF.